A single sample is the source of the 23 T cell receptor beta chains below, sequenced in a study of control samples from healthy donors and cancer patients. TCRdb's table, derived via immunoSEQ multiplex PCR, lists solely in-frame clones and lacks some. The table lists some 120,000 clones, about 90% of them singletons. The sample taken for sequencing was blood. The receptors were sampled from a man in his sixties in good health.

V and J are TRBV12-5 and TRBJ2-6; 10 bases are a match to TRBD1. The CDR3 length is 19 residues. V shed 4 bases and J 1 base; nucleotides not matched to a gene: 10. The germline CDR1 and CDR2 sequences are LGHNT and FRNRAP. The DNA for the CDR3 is TGTGCTAGTGGTTCCTCCCGGGACAGGGGACGATCTGGGGCCAACGTCCTGACTTTC. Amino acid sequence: CASGSSRDRGRSGANVLTF.

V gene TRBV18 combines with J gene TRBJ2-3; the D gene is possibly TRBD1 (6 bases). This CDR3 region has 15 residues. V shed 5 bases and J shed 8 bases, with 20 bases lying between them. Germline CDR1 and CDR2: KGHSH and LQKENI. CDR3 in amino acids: CASSGGKQGLGTQYF. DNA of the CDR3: TGTGCCAGCTCAGGAGGAAAACAGGGATTGGGTACGCAGTATTTT.

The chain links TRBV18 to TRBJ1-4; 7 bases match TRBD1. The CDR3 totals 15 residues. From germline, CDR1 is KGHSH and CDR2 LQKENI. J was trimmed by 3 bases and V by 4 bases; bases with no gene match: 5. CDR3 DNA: TGTGCCAGCTCACGACCCGGGACAGCTAATGAAAAACTGTTTTTT. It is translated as CASSRPGTANEKLFF.

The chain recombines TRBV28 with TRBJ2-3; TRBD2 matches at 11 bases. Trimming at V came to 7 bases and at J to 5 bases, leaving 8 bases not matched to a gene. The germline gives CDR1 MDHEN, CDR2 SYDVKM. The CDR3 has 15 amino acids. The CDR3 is CASTEGTSGLDTQYF. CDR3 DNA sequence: TGTGCCAGCACCGAGGGGACTAGCGGTTTAGATACGCAGTATTTT.

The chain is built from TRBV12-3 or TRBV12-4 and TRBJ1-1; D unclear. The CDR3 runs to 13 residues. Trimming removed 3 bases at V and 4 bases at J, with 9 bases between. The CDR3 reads CASSFLATTEAFF. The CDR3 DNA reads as TGTGCCAGCAGTTTTTTAGCTACCACTGAAGCTTTCTTT.

CDR3 nucleotide sequence: TGTGCCAGCAGCTTACAAAACGAAGAGACCCAGTACTTC. It translates to CASSLQNEETQYF. This chain joins TRBV5-5 and TRBJ2-5, with D unclear. Trimming shortened V by 2 bases and J by 3 bases, and 8 bases separated the two germline ends. CDR3 size: 13 residues. In germline, CDR1 is SGHKS, CDR2 YYEKEE (reference sequence). Full variable domain (outside the CDR3, taken from reference TRBV5-5 and TRBJ2-5): DAGVTQSPTHLIKTRGQQVTLRCSPISGHKSVSWYQQVLGQGPQFIFQYYEKEERGRGNFPDRFSARQFPNYSSELNVNALLLGDSALYLCASSLQNEETQYFGPGTRLLVL.

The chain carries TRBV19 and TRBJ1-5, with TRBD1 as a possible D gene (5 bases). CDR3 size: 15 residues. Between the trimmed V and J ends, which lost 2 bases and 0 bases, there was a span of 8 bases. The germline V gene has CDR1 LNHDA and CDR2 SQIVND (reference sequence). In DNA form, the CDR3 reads TGTGCCAGTAGTATACAGGGTTATAGCAATCAGCCCCAGCATTTT. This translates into CASSIQGYSNQPQHF.

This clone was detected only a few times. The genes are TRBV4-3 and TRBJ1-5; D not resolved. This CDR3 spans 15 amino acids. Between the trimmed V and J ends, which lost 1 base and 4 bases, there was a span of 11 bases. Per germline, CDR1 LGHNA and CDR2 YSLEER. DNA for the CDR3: TGCGCCAGCAGCCAAGGGGTCAAGGCGAATCAGCCCCAGCATTTT. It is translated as CASSQGVKANQPQHF.

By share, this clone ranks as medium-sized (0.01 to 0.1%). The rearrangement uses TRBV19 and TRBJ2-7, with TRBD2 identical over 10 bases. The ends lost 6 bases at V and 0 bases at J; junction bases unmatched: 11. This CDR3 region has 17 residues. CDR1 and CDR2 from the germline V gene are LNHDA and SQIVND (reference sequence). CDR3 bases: TGTGCCAGTAGGGCGGGTCCGGGGACTAGCGACTCCTACGAGCAGTACTTC. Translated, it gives CASRAGPGTSDSYEQYF.

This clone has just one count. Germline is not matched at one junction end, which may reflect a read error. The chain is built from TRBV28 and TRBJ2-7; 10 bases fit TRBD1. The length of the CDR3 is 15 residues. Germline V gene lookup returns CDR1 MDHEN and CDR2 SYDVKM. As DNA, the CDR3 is TGTGCCAGCAGTTTACCGGGACAGGGGCGCCTGGAGTTGTCCTTC. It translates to CASSLPGQGRLELSF.

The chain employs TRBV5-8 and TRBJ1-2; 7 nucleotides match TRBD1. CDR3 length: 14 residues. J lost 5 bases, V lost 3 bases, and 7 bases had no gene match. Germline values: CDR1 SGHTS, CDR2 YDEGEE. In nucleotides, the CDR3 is TGTGCCAGCAGCTCCAGGGGGGTGCCTTATGGCTACACCTTC. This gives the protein CASSSRGVPYGYTF.

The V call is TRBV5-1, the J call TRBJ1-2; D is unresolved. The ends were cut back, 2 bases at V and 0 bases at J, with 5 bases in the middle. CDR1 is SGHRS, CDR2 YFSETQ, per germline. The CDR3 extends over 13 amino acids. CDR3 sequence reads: CASSFQANYGYTF. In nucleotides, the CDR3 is TGCGCCAGCAGCTTCCAGGCTAACTATGGCTACACCTTC.

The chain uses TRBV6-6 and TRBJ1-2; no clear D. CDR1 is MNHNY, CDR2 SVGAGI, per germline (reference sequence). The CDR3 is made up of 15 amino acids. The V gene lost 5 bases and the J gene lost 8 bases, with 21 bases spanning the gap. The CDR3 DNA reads TGTGCCAGCAGTCCTGGGGATCTATTGGGAAGGGGCTACACCTTC. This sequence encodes CASSPGDLLGRGYTF.

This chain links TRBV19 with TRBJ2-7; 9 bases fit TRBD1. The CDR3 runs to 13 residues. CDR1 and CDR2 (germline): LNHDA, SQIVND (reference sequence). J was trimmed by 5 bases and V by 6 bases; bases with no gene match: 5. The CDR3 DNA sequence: TGTGCCAGTAGCGGTACAGGGGGCCACGAGCAGTACTTC. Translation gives CASSGTGGHEQYF. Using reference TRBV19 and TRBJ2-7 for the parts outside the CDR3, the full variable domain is DGGITQSPKYLFRKEGQNVTLSCEQNLNHDAMYWYRQDPGQGLRLIYYSQIVNDFQKGDIAEGYSVSREKKESFPLTVTSAQKNPTAFYLCASSGTGGHEQYFGPGTRLTVT.

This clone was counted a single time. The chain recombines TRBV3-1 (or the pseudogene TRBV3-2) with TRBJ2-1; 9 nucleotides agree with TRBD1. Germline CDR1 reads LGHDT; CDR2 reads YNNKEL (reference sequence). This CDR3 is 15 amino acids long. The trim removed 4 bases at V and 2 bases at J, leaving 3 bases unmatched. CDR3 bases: TGTGCCAGCAGCCCCGGGACAGGGCCCTACAATGAGCAGTTCTTC. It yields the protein CASSPGTGPYNEQFF.

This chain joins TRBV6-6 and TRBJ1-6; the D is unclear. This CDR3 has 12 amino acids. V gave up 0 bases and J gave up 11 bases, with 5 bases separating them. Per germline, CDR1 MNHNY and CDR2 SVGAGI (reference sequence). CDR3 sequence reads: CASSYSETPLHF. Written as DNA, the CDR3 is TGTGCCAGCAGTTACTCGGAAACACCCCTCCACTTT.

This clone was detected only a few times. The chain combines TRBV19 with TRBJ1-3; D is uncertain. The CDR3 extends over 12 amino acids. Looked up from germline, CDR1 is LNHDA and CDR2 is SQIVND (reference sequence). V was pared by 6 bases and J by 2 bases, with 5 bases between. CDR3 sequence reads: CASRGPGNTIYF. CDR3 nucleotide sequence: TGTGCCAGTAGGGGTCCTGGAAACACCATATATTTT.

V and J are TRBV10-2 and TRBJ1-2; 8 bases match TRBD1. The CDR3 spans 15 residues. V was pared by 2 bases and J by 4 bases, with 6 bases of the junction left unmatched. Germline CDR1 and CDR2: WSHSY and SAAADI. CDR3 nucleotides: TGCGCCAGCAGTGAGCCAGGACAGGGCTTCTATGGCTACACCTTC. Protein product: CASSEPGQGFYGYTF.

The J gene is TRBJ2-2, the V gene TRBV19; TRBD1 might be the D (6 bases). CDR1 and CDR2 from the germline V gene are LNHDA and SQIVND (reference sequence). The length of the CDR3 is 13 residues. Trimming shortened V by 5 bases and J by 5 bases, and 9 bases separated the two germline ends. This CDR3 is CASSLQGTGELFF. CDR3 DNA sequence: TGTGCCAGTAGTCTACAGGGTACCGGGGAGCTGTTTTTT.

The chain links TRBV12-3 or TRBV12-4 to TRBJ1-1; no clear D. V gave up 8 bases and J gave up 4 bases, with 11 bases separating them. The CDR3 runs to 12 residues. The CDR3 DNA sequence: TGTGCCAGCGGCAGCTACCCCACTGAAGCTTTCTTT. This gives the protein CASGSYPTEAFF.

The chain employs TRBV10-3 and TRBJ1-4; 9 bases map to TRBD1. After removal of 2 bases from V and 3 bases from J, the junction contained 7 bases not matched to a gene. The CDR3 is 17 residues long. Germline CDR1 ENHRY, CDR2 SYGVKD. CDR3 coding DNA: TGTGCCATCAGTGAGGTGGCACAGGGGGCGGCTAATGAAAAACTGTTTTTT. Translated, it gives CAISEVAQGAANEKLFF.

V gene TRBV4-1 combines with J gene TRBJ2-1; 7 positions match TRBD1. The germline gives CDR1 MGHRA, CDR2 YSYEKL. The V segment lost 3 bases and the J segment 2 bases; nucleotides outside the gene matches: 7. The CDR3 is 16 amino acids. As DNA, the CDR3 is TGCGCCAGCAGCCACACGACAGGGCTCCCCTACAATGAGCAGTTCTTC. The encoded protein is CASSHTTGLPYNEQFF.

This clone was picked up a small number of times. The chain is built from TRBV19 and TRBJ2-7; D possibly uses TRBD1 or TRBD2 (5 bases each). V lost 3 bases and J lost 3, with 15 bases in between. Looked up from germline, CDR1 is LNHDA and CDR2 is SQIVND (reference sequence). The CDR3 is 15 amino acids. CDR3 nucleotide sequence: TGTGCCAGTAGTATGGATGGGACGGGGAGCTACGAGCAGTACTTC. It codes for CASSMDGTGSYEQYF.